Sequencing of this T cell receptor (beta chain) was carried out in a study of naive and memory T cell subsets. CDR3 length: 14 residues. Germline V lookup: CDR1 KGHSH, CDR2 LQKENI. Trimming took off 6 bases at V and 4 bases at J, with 15 bases between the two ends. The library had UMIs added by 3' ligation of an oligonucleotide to TCR cDNA. Ligated cDNA underwent four rounds of PCR with nested alpha and beta constant region primers and SP2. Via MiXCR, TCRdb re-called the 5' RACE reads, giving one row per CDR3 protein. The table shows about 62,000 distinct CDR3 sequences, with 8% to 9% occurring only once.

The clonotype originates from a female donor in good health. V gene TRBV18 combines with J gene TRBJ2-5, with D tentatively TRBD1 (5 bases). CDR3 coding DNA: TGTGCCAGCTCGCCTGGGGCTACACGAGAGACCCAGTACTTC. This gives the protein CASSPGATRETQYF.